There are a few counts of the clone carrying this T cell receptor beta chain. This CDR3 is built from 16 residues. The V gene's germline CDR1 is LNHNV and CDR2 YYDKDF (reference sequence). After removal of 7 bases from V and 4 bases from J, the junction contained 12 bases not matched to a gene. The entry originates in a study of blood T cell repertoires in COVID-19. Repertoires were generated with immunoSEQ multiplex PCR, while TCRdb's copy carries only in-frame clones and drops some. Of about 120,000 clones detected, 85% to 90% appear once; the ten largest clones hold roughly 4%. The genes are TRBV15 and TRBJ2-3; 9 nucleotides line up with TRBD1. Sequencing input: peripheral blood. The TCR originated in a woman in her sixties or seventies with COVID-19, enrolled during active disease. CDR3 region: CATTYRIGTGSDTQYF. DNA for the CDR3: TGTGCCACCACCTATAGGATCGGGACAGGGTCAGATACGCAGTATTTT.